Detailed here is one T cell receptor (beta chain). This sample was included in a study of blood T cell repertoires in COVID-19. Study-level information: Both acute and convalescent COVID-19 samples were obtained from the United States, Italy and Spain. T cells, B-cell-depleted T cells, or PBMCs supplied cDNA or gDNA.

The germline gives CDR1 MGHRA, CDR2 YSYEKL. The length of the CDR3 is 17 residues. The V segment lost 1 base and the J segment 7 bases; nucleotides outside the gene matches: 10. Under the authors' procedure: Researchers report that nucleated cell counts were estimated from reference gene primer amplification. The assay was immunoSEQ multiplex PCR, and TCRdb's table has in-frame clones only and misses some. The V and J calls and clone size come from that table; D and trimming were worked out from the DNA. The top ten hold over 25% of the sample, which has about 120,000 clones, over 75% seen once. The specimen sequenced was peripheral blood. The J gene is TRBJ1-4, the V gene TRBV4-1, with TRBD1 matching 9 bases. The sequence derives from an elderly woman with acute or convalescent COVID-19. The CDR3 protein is CASSQGGTGSGSEKLFF. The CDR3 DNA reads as TGCGCCAGCAGCCAAGGGGGGACAGGGAGTGGAAGTGAAAAACTGTTTTTT.